This is a list of T cell receptor beta chains from one sample in a study of blood T cells in healthy people across ages. TCRdb recomputed calls from the 5' RACE reads with MiXCR, one row per CDR3 protein. Altogether about 670,000 distinct CDR3 sequences are present, around 43% being singletons, with the ten largest covering 25% to 35%. Sequencing was performed on blood. The receptors were gathered from a man older than 75 in good health. CDR3s include the opening cysteine and the closing phenylalanine or tryptophan. D genes are given only for firm matches. Clone size is given for some rows only: seen once, a few or many times, or a class if the clone is expanded.

D | size | J | V | length | CDR3 | DNA
- | few | TRBJ2-7 | TRBV21-1 | 16 | CASTRGGISRSYEQYF | TGTGCCAGCACCCGGGGGGGTATTAGCCGGTCCTACGAGCAGTACTTC
- | - | TRBJ2-4 | TRBV14 | 14 | CASSPPGSWGIQYF | TGTGCCAGCAGTCCCCCAGGTTCCTGGGGAATTCAGTACTTC
- | few | TRBJ1-6 | TRBV20-1 | 14 | CSAPLTGNNSPLHF | TGCAGTGCGCCCTTGACAGGAAATAATTCACCCCTCCACTTT
- | few | TRBJ1-1 | TRBV6-1 | 13 | CASSTPMNTEAFF | TGTGCCAGCAGTACACCAATGAACACTGAAGCTTTCTTT
TRBD1 | - | TRBJ2-1 | TRBV20-1 | 15 | CSAKNRGQSYNEQFF | TGCAGTGCTAAAAACAGGGGGCAATCCTACAATGAGCAGTTCTTC
- | few | TRBJ2-5 | TRBV7-6 | 17 | CASSLIPPRGSGVTQYF | TGTGCCAGCAGCTTAATCCCGCCTCGGGGGTCGGGGGTGACCCAGTACTTC
- | - | TRBJ2-3 | TRBV5-1 | 17 | CASSLAATRGSTDTQYF | TGCGCCAGCAGCTTGGCCGCAACCCGCGGTAGCACAGATACGCAGTATTTT
TRBD1 | - | TRBJ2-5 | TRBV12-3/TRBV12-4 | 14 | CASRGQGRAGTQYF | TGTGCCAGCAGAGGACAGGGTAGGGCCGGGACCCAGTACTTC
TRBD1 | - | TRBJ2-5 | TRBV2 | 18 | CASSEKTGERGPQETQYF | TGTGCCAGCAGTGAGAAGACAGGGGAAAGGGGCCCACAAGAGACCCAGTACTTC
- | - | TRBJ2-7 | TRBV30 | 12 | CAWSTSRYEQYF | TGTGCCTGGAGTACTAGCCGTTACGAGCAGTACTTC
TRBD1 | many | TRBJ2-7 | TRBV4-1 | 13 | CASRDRDRDEQYF | TGCGCCAGCAGAGATCGGGACAGGGACGAGCAGTACTTC
- | - | TRBJ2-5 | TRBV10-3 | 12 | CATAGPQETQYF | TGTGCCACTGCGGGACCCCAAGAGACCCAGTACTTC
TRBD1 | - | TRBJ1-2 | TRBV3-1 | 15 | CASSQAIHGTGGYTF | TGTGCCAGCAGCCAAGCAATTCATGGGACAGGTGGCTACACCTTC
TRBD1 | - | TRBJ2-5 | TRBV20-1 | 15 | CSAQRWGQGYNEQYF | TGCAGTGCCCAGAGGTGGGGACAGGGGTACAATGAGCAGTACTTC
TRBD1 | few | TRBJ1-4 | TRBV4-3 | 17 | CASSQESRGVGNEKLFF | TGCGCCAGCAGCCAAGAGTCCAGGGGGGTTGGTAATGAAAAACTGTTTTTT